The present entry profiles one TCR beta chain with its context. An even split of each subset's genomic DNA across several immunoSEQ plates was performed. The assay was immunoSEQ multiplex PCR, and TCRdb's table has in-frame clones only and misses some. This sample has about 1.1 million clones, with about 80% found just once. Deletions cut 7 bases from V and 0 bases from J, with 16 bases between. Germline V gene data show CDR1 as SQVTM and CDR2 as ANQGSEA. This CDR3 contains 15 residues. These data come from a study of shared clonotypes between healthy human individuals. Study information: Donors, aged 18 to 49, were a couple of women and three men.

The sequenced material came from memory CD4+ T cells from PBMCs. Subset reported: CD45RA-negative fraction. The V gene is TRBV29-1, the J gene TRBJ2-4; D gene unclear. This sequence was found in a man aged 18 to 30 in good health. Some clones in this sample may be carry-over from other donors' samples. For the CDR3, the DNA is TGCAGCGGTTCACGGACCCCAGGAGCCAAAAACATTCAGTACTTC. Its translation: CSGSRTPGAKNIQYF.